This paragraph covers one TCR beta chain sequence. This clone's antigen is unknown. Per-base quality was not reported, and no clone a single base away is much larger than it. CDR1 and CDR2 are read off the germline V gene (reference sequence) as MNHNY and SVGAGI. Trimmed from V: 7 bases; trimmed from J: 5 bases; junction bases lacking a gene match: 8. Inclusive of the bounding cysteine and phenylalanine, the CDR3 is 14 residues long. The kept DNA is CDR3 alone, 42 bases in frame from the first base. This record comes from a study of blood T cell repertoires in COVID-19 (dated by TCRdb to the early 2020s). In the study overall: The collaborator samples originated in the United States, Italy and Spain and spanned the acute and convalescent phases of COVID-19. The material from the prospective study consisted of cDNA or gDNA derived from T cells, B-cell-depleted T cells, or PBMCs. The dataset comprised deeply sampled blood TCRbeta repertoires from subjects exposed to, actively infected with, or recovered from COVID-19. A freely available public database, intended as a resource for researchers studying the immune response to SARS-CoV-2, is where the repertoires were released. The samples were drawn from two sources: the first 160 participants of the ongoing ImmuneRACE study, and some 1,300 subjects contributed by 6 global collaborators. Nearly every sample came with metadata listing a de-identified subject ID, COVID-19 status, age in years and sex. Where available, HLA class I and class II types were obtained from metadata supplied by the sample provider rather than from assay-based typing. General conclusions and limits of the study: How much clinical and demographic metadata was included differed by source and by participant, and the metadata was provided uncurated.

Participants in the prospective study were enrolled through a virtual design, were aged roughly 18 to 100 years, and lived in roughly 24 United States geographic areas. Cohort assignment in the prospective study relied on participant-reported clinical history from a screening survey and a study questionnaire. ImmuneRACE Cohort 3 recovered participants were defined by two consecutive negative NP/OP PCR tests, healthcare professional clearance, or symptom resolution. In the prospective study, whole blood, serum and a nasopharyngeal or oropharyngeal swab were collected from each participant by mobile phlebotomists. Additional blood draws and questionnaires over an approximately two-month period could optionally be provided by prospective study participants. Prospective study blood samples were shipped either frozen or at room temperature before DNA extraction. The immunoSEQ Assay, a bias-controlled multiplex PCR, was used to amplify TCRbeta CDR3 regions from genomic DNA. Under the source paper's analysis protocol: Within the assay, amplification of reference gene primers was used to estimate how many nucleated cells each sample contained. Sequence reads were collapsed and filtered to measure the absolute abundance of every unique TCRbeta CDR3 rearrangement. For each sample, productive Simpson clonality was calculated by taking the square root of Simpson's diversity index across productive rearrangements. TCRdb mirrors the immuneACCESS table, restricted to in-frame sequences. Some clones are absent from its copies; in checked studies, under half trace to an unresolved V gene, and the reason for the others is unknown. V, J and clone size are taken as reported in that table, and D and trimming were inferred from the DNA itself. Across this sample there are 170,000 or so clones, with roughly 84% seen only once. The ten largest clones represent 5.5% to 8.5% of the sample.

The rearrangement joined TRBV6-6 to TRBJ2-7; 10 bases in the junction line up with TRBD1. The TCR sequence derives from a woman in her forties or fifties who had recovered from COVID-19. Source material: PBMCs or T cells enriched from blood (not recorded which). The CDR3 protein is CASIRTGGRHEQYF. The DNA is TGTGCCAGCATCAGGACAGGGGGGCGCCACGAGCAGTACTTC.